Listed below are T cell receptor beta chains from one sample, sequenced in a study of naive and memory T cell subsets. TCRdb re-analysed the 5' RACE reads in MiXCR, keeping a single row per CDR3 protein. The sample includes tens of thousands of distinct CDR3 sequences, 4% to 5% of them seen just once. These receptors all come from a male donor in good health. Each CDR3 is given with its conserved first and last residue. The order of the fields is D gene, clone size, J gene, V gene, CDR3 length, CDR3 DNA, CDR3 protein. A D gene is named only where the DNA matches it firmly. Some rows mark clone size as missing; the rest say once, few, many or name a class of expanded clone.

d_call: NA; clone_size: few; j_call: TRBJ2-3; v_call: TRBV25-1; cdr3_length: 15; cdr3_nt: TGTGCCAGCAGTCATAGTACGGGGGTTGTCGATACGCAGTATTTT; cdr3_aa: CASSHSTGVVDTQYF
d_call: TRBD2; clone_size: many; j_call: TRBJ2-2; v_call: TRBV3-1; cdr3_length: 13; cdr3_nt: TGTGCCAGCACCCGCGGGGGTACCGGGGAGCTGTTTTTT; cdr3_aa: CASTRGGTGELFF
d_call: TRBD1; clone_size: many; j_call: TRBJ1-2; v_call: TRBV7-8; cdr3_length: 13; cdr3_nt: TGTGCCAGCAGCGATACAGGGGGCTATGGCTACACCTTC; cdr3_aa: CASSDTGGYGYTF
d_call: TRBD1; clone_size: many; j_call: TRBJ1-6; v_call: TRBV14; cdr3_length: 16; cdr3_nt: TGTGCCAGCAGCCCCTTGACAGGGGGCATTCGTTCACCCCTCCACTTT; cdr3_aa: CASSPLTGGIRSPLHF
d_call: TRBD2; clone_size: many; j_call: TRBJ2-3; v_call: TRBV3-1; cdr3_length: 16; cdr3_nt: TGTGCCAGCAGCCAAGAGGTAGCGGGAGGGCCAGATACGCAGTATTTT; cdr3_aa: CASSQEVAGGPDTQYF
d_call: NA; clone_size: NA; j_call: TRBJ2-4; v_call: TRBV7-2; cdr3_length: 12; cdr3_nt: TGTGCCAGCAGCCCCACCCCAAACATTCAGTACTTC; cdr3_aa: CASSPTPNIQYF
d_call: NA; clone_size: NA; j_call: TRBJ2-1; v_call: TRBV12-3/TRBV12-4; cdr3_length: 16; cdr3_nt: TGTGCCAACGCTATACCGGGGGGCCGGAAACACAATGAGCAGTTCTTC; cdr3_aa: CANAIPGGRKHNEQFF
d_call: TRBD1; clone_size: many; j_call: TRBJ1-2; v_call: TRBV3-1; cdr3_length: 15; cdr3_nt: TGTGCCAGCAGCCTCAAACAGGGGACAGTATATGGCTACACCTTC; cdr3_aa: CASSLKQGTVYGYTF
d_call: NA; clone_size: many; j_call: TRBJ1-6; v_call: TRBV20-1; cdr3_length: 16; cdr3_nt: TGCAGTGCTAGGGTTTCAGGGGAGGTATGGAATTCACCCCTCCACTTT; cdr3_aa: CSARVSGEVWNSPLHF
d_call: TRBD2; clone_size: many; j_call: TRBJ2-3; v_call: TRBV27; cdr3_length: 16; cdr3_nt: TGTGCCAGCAGCCCCGGGACTAGCGCGAGCACAGATACGCAGTATTTT; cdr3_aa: CASSPGTSASTDTQYF
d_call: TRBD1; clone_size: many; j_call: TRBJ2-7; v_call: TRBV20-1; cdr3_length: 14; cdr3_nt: TGCAGTGCTTCCCCTTTTCAGGGGGCGGACGAGCAGTACTTC; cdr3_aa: CSASPFQGADEQYF
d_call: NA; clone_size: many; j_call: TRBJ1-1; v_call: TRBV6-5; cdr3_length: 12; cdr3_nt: TGTGCCAGCAGTTACTCTTCAGGGGAAGCTTTCTTT; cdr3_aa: CASSYSSGEAFF
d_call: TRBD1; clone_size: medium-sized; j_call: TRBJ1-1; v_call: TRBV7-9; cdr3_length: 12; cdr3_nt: TGTGCCAGCAGGGCTGGGACAGTTGAAGCTTTCTTT; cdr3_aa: CASRAGTVEAFF
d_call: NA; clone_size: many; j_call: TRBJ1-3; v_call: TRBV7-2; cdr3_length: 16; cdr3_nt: TGTGCCAGCAGCCCCAACTTCGCGCTTTCTGGAAACACCATATATTTT; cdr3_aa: CASSPNFALSGNTIYF
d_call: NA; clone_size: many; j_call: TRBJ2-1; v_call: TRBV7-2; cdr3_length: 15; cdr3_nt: TGTGCCAGCAGCTTAGGGGGAGTGAGGGGCGGCGAGCAGTTCTTC; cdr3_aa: CASSLGGVRGGEQFF
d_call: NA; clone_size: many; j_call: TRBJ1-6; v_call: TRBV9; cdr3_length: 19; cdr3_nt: TGTGCCAGCAGCGTAGGAGAAACCCACACGAAAGGTGATAATTCACCCCTCCACTTT; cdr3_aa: CASSVGETHTKGDNSPLHF
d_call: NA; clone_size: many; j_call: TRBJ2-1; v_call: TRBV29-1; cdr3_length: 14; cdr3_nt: TGCAGCGTCGATCTAAATAGACCGCGGAATGAGCAGTTCTTC; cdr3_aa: CSVDLNRPRNEQFF
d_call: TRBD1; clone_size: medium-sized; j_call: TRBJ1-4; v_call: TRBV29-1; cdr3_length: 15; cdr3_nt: TGCAGCGTTGAAAAAAACAGGGGCCGCCCAGGGGGACTGTTTTTT; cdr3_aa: CSVEKNRGRPGGLFF
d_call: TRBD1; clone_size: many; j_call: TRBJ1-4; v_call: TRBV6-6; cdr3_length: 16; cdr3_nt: TGTGCCATCCAGGGGGGTACAGGTGCAACTAATGAAAAACTGTTTTTT; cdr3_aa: CAIQGGTGATNEKLFF
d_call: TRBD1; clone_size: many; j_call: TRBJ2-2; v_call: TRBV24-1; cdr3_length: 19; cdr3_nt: TGTGCCACCAGTGATAGTCCCGGGACAGGGGCACTGAACACCGGGGAGCTGTTTTTT; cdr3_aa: CATSDSPGTGALNTGELFF
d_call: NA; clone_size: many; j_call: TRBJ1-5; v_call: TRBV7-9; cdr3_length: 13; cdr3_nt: TGTGCCAGCAGCTTACTGAGAGAAGGGCCCCAGCATTTT; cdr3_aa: CASSLLREGPQHF
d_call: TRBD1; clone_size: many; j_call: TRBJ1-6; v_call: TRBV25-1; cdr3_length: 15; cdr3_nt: TGTGCCAGCAGTCGTACAGGGGTGTATAATTCACCCCTCCACTTT; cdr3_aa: CASSRTGVYNSPLHF
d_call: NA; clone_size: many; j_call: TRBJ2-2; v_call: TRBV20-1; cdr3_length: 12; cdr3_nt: TGCAGTGCTAGACAGGGCACCGGGGAGCTGTTTTTT; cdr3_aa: CSARQGTGELFF
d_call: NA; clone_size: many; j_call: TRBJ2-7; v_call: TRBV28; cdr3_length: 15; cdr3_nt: TGTGCCAGCAGCCGATGGTCGGGGGCCCCCGGAGAGCAGTACTTC; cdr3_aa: CASSRWSGAPGEQYF
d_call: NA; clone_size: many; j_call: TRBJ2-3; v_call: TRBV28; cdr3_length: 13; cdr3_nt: TGTGCCAGCAGTTCCCTGACTAGTGATACGCAGTATTTT; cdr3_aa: CASSSLTSDTQYF
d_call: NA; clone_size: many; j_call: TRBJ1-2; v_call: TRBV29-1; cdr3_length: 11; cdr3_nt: TGCAGCGTTGAAAGCATTGACGGCTACACCTTC; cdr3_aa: CSVESIDGYTF
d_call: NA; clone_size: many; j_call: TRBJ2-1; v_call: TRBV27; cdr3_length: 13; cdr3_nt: TGTGCCACCGCACAGGGTTTTGACAATGAGCAGTTCTTC; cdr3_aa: CATAQGFDNEQFF
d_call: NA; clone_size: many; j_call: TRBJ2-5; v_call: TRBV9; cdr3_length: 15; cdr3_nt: TGTGCCAGCAGCGTAGCCGAGGCCTTTGATCCGACCCAGTACTTC; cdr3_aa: CASSVAEAFDPTQYF
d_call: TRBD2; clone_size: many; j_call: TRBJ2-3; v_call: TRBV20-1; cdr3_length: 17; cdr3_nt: TGCAGTGCTAGAGATATAATAGCGGGAGAGAGCACAGATACGCAGTATTTT; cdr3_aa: CSARDIIAGESTDTQYF
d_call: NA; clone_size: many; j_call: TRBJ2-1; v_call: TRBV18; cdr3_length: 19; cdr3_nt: TGTGCCAGCTCACCATTCGGCCTAGCCGATACCCACTCCTACAATGAGCAGTTCTTC; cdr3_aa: CASSPFGLADTHSYNEQFF
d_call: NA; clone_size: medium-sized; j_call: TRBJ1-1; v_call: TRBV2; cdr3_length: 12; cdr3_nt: TGTGCCAGCCAGGTGATCCCGGCGTGGGCTTTCTTT; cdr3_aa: CASQVIPAWAFF
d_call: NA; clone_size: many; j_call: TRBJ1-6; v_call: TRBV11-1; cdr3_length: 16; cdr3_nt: TGTGCCAGCAGTCAGAGGCAGACAGCGGAGGAATCACCCCTCCACTTT; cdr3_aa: CASSQRQTAEESPLHF
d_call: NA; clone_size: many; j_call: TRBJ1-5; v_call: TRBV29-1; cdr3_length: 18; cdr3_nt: TGCAGCGTTGAAGAACACCGCTGGAGGGAACTCCGTCCGGCGCCCCAGCATTTT; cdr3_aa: CSVEEHRWRELRPAPQHF
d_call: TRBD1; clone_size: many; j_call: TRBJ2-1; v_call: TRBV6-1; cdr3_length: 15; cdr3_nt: TGTGCCAGCAGTAGGACAGGGGCGTCCTACAATGAGCAGTTCTTC; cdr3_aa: CASSRTGASYNEQFF
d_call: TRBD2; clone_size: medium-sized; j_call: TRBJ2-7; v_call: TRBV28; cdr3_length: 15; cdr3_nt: TGTGCCAGCAGTTTAGGCGGGAGCGGGAAGTACGAGCAGTACTTC; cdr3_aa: CASSLGGSGKYEQYF
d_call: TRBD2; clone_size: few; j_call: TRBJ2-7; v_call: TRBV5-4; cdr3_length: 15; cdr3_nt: TGTGCCAGCAGCCCGGGACTAGCGTCGGGCTACGAGCAGTACTTC; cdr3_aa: CASSPGLASGYEQYF
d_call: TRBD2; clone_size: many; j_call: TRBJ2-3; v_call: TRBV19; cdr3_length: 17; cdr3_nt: TGTGCCAGTAGAGGACTAGCGGGAGCCTTTATCACAGATACGCAGTATTTT; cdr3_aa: CASRGLAGAFITDTQYF
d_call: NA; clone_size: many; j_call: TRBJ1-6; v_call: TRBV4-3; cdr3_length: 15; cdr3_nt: TGCGCCAGCAGCCAAGTTATTCAGGGGATTTCACCCCTCCACTTT; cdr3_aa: CASSQVIQGISPLHF
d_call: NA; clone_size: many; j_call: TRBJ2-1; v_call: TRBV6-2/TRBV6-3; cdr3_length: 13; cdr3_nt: TGTGCCAGCAGTTACGATACCCACAATGAGCAGTTCTTC; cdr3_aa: CASSYDTHNEQFF
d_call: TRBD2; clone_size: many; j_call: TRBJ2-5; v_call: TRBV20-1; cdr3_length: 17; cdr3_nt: TGCAGTGCTAGAGTAGGACTAGCGGGAGTAGTCCAAGAGACCCAGTACTTC; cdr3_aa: CSARVGLAGVVQETQYF
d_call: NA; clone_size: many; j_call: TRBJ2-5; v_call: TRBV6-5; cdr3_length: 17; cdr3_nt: TGTGCCAGCAGTTACCCCCATTGCGACGTTCTGCGGGAGACCCAGTACTTC; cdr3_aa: CASSYPHCDVLRETQYF